One sample yielded the 30 T cell receptor beta chains listed below, sequenced in a study of siplizumab effects on memory and regulatory T cells (dated by TCRdb to the late 2010s). These receptors lack a known antigen. Library prep was done by the immunoSEQ multiplex PCR assay. This is the immuneACCESS table as TCRdb keeps it, with only in-frame sequences that have V and J called. A part of the clones is gone; compared with another copy, unresolved V genes explain less than half, and the rest is unexplained. Present in this sample are more than 12,000 clones, less than 50% of which were seen just once. The leading ten clones occupy 7.8% of the sample. Cells from the mixed lymphocyte reactions were cocultured for about six days at 37 degrees C. Specimen: CFSE-low (dividing) CD4+ T cells sorted from an allogeneic mixed lymphocyte reaction. The origin of the receptors is a human donor in good health; the cells came from an allogeneic mixed lymphocyte reaction. Some clones in this sample may be carry-over from other donors' samples.

The V gene is TRBV28, the J gene TRBJ1-5; D uncertain. Germline CDR1 MDHEN, CDR2 SYDVKM. V lost 3 bases and J 5 bases, leaving 8 bases between the germline ends. This CDR3 has 13 residues. CDR3 protein: CASSFYADQPQHF. Written as DNA, the CDR3 is TGTGCCAGCAGTTTCTATGCAGATCAGCCCCAGCATTTT.

The rearrangement links TRBV5-1 to TRBJ2-7; no reliable D call. Germline V gene data show CDR1 as SGHRS and CDR2 as YFSETQ. The CDR3 spans 13 residues. Between the trimmed V and J ends, which lost 0 bases and 7 bases, there was a span of 11 bases. DNA of the CDR3: TGCGCCAGCAGCTTGGGGATTTTCGAAGAGCAGTACTTC. Translated: CASSLGIFEEQYF.

This chain joins TRBV10-3 and TRBJ2-7; a possible D gene is TRBD1 (5 bases). The CDR3 spans 13 residues. Trimming shortened V by 1 base and J by 3 bases, and 7 bases separated the two germline ends. Per the germline V gene, CDR1 is ENHRY and CDR2 is SYGVKD. The CDR3 region is CAISEYQGYEQYF. The CDR3 DNA reads as TGTGCCATCAGTGAGTATCAGGGCTACGAGCAGTACTTC.

The sample holds a few counts of this clone. The chain recombines TRBV2 with TRBJ2-6, with D hard to call. Trimming removed 7 bases at V and 3 bases at J, with 10 bases between. This CDR3 is 14 amino acids long. The V gene's germline CDR1 is SNHLY and CDR2 FYNNEI. The CDR3 sequence: CASNVLVGANVLTF. CDR3 DNA: TGTGCCAGCAACGTTCTGGTTGGGGCCAACGTCCTGACTTTC.

The J gene is TRBJ2-7, the V gene TRBV2, with 11 bases matching TRBD2. Germline V gives CDR1 SNHLY, CDR2 FYNNEI. This CDR3 region has 14 residues. V lost 7 bases and J lost 13; bases outside the gene matches: 15. In DNA form, the CDR3 reads TGTGCCAGCACGTGGGTACTAGCGGGAGATATTGGTTACTTC. This encodes CASTWVLAGDIGYF.

The chain recombines TRBV11-2 with TRBJ2-2; 7 bases fit TRBD2. J gave up 3 bases and V 10 bases, and 8 bases lay outside the gene matches. Germline V gene lookup returns CDR1 SGHAT and CDR2 FQNNGV. This CDR3 has 14 amino acids. The CDR3 DNA reads TGTGCCACCCCCGGGGGGTTCGACACCGGGGAGCTGTTTTTT. Residues: CATPGGFDTGELFF.

This clone is labeled medium-sized. The V gene is TRBV5-1, the J gene TRBJ2-2; D remains unclear. V was cut by 1 base and J by 0 bases, with 7 bases left in between. This CDR3 has 15 residues. CDR1 SGHRS and CDR2 YFSETQ come from the germline V gene. The CDR3 nucleotides read TGCGCCAGCAGCTTGCGGCAGTCGAACACCGGGGAGCTGTTTTTT. Translating it yields CASSLRQSNTGELFF.

This clone came up a few times. This chain uses TRBV10-3 with TRBJ2-1; the match to TRBD2 covers 15 bases. J was trimmed by 9 bases and V by 6 bases; bases with no gene match: 15. The CDR3 loop spans 18 amino acids. Germline-derived CDR1 and CDR2 are ENHRY and SYGVKD. This chain's CDR3 is CAISDTRTSGRAWGEQFF. In DNA form, the CDR3 reads TGTGCCATCAGCGATACCCGGACTAGCGGGAGGGCGTGGGGTGAGCAGTTCTTC.

The V and J genes are TRBV7-3 and TRBJ2-5, with no clear D. The germline gives CDR1 SGHTA, CDR2 FQGTGA. The CDR3 is made up of 13 amino acids. V was shortened by 3 bases and J by 2 bases, with 7 bases between the two germline ends. CDR3 in amino acids: CASSLARQETQYF. CDR3 coding DNA: TGTGCCAGCAGCTTGGCGCGGCAAGAGACCCAGTACTTC.

The V call is TRBV19, the J call TRBJ2-2; D ambiguous. V lost 10 bases and J 0 bases, leaving 15 bases between the germline ends. The germline V gene has CDR1 LNHDA and CDR2 SQIVND (reference sequence). This CDR3 has 15 amino acids. As DNA, the CDR3 is TGTGCCACGAAAGGGTCATTGGCGAACACCGGGGAGCTGTTTTTT. Amino acid sequence: CATKGSLANTGELFF. The complete variable domain, with remaining parts taken from reference TRBV19 and TRBJ2-2, reads DGGITQSPKYLFRKEGQNVTLSCEQNLNHDAMYWYRQDPGQGLRLIYYSQIVNDFQKGDIAEGYSVSREKKESFPLTVTSAQKNPTAFYLCATKGSLANTGELFFGEGSRLTVL.

This clone has just a few counts. The chain recombines TRBV19 with TRBJ1-5; D perhaps matches TRBD1 (6 bases). Looked up from germline, CDR1 is LNHDA and CDR2 is SQIVND (reference sequence). Between the trimmed V and J ends, which lost 3 bases and 0 bases, there was a span of 18 bases. The CDR3 loop spans 18 amino acids. CDR3 sequence reads: CASSMPPDSAYSNQPQHF. CDR3 DNA sequence: TGTGCCAGTAGTATGCCACCGGACAGTGCATATAGCAATCAGCCCCAGCATTTT.

This clone has a handful of counts. The chain couples TRBV6-5 to TRBJ1-1; D call uncertain. Germline V gene lookup returns CDR1 MNHEY and CDR2 SVGAGI. The V end was cut by 2 bases, the J end by 0 bases, with 7 bases between. The CDR3 spans 14 residues. The CDR3, as DNA: TGTGCCAGCAGTTACGGCAGGCTGAACACTGAAGCTTTCTTT. It specifies CASSYGRLNTEAFF.

The chain carries TRBV4-1 and TRBJ2-1, with D possibly matching TRBD2 (6 bases). V gave up 4 bases and J gave up 0 bases, with 28 bases separating them. Germline loops: CDR1 MGHRA, CDR2 YSYEKL. This CDR3 contains 21 residues. DNA for the CDR3: TGCGCCAGCAGCCGAAGAGGTGGAGGGACCCAAATGATGAGCTCCTACAATGAGCAGTTCTTC. Translation gives CASSRRGGGTQMMSSYNEQFF.

The chain has TRBV5-1 and TRBJ2-5, with TRBD1 matching over 10 bases. Losses at the gene ends were 1 base for V and 5 bases for J; bases not matched to a gene: 8. CDR3 size: 16 residues. Germline V CDR1 and CDR2: SGHRS, YFSETQ. The CDR3 bases are TGCGCCAGCAGCTTGCCGGGACAGGGGAAAGGGGAGACCCAGTACTTC. Protein: CASSLPGQGKGETQYF.

In this sample, this clone turned up a few times. The CDR3, as DNA: TGTGCCAGCAGTAGACGACAGCACGATGGGACTGAAGCTTTCTTT. Translated, it gives CASSRRQHDGTEAFF. V and J are TRBV27 and TRBJ1-1; D is perhaps TRBD1 (5 bases). CDR3 length: 15 amino acids. Trimming removed 5 bases from V and 5 bases from J, with 18 bases in between. Germline values: CDR1 MNHEY, CDR2 SMNVEV (reference sequence).

The rearrangement links TRBV5-6 to TRBJ1-6; no clear D. CDR3 size: 16 residues. Germline assignment: CDR1 SGHDT and CDR2 YYEEEE. The germline V and J ends were trimmed by 0 bases and 0 bases, with 7 bases remaining between them. The CDR3 nucleotides are TGTGCCAGCAGCTTGGGGCCTTACTCCTATAATTCACCCCTCCACTTT. Its translation is CASSLGPYSYNSPLHF.

To note about this clone: Other DNA sequences within the sample encode an identical CDR3. The V and J genes are TRBV5-5 and TRBJ2-4; D not certain. CDR1 is SGHKS and CDR2 is YYEKEE in the germline V gene (reference sequence). V was trimmed by 0 bases and J by 0 bases, leaving 10 bases between them. The CDR3 covers 16 residues. The DNA for the CDR3 is TGTGCCAGCAGCTTGGGACGGACCTTAGCCAAAAACATTCAGTACTTC. Amino acid sequence: CASSLGRTLAKNIQYF.

This clone showed up just a few times. The chain links TRBV27 to TRBJ1-1; no reliable D call. This CDR3 is 16 amino acids long. The germline gives CDR1 MNHEY, CDR2 SMNVEV (reference sequence). The V end lost 0 bases, the J end lost 1 base, and 12 bases lay between the germline ends. CDR3 bases: TGTGCCAGCAGTTTATCCCGTCTCTCTGGGAACACTGAAGCTTTCTTT. Its protein is CASSLSRLSGNTEAFF.

The chain carries TRBV7-3 and TRBJ2-1; 11 bases align to TRBD2. J was trimmed by 6 bases and V by 3 bases; bases with no gene match: 4. The CDR3 covers 15 residues. The germline CDR1 and CDR2 sequences are SGHTA and FQGTGA. CDR3 nucleotides: TGTGCCAGCAGCTTTACTAGCGGGAGTATCAATGAGCAGTTCTTC. It is translated as CASSFTSGSINEQFF.

Note on this clone: Compared with germline, one end of the junction differs, possibly owing to a read error. This chain links TRBV5-6 with TRBJ1-2, with D perhaps matching TRBD1 (6 bases). This CDR3 spans 13 amino acids. Germline lookup yields CDR1 SGHDT and CDR2 YYEEEE. In nucleotides, the CDR3 is TGTGCCAGCAGCTCATCGGGGGGCTCTGGCCACACCTTC. Translated: CASSSSGGSGHTF.

The J gene is TRBJ2-3, the V gene TRBV5-1, with D maybe TRBD2 (6 bases). Trimming took 0 bases from V and 5 from J, leaving 13 bases between them. CDR1 and CDR2 (germline): SGHRS, YFSETQ. The CDR3 runs 15 residues. The CDR3 coding sequence is TGCGCCAGCAGCTTGGAGGACGGGGGTATAGATACGCAGTATTTT. Its protein is CASSLEDGGIDTQYF.

This clone is judged medium-sized. The rearrangement uses TRBV19 and TRBJ2-7, with 9 bases that match TRBD1. CDR1 is LNHDA and CDR2 is SQIVND in the germline V gene (reference sequence). Unmatched junction bases numbered 9, after V lost 9 bases and J lost 9 bases. The CDR3 loop spans 12 amino acids. CDR3 loop: CASIGTGFVQYF. For the CDR3, the DNA is TGTGCCAGCATCGGGACAGGGTTCGTGCAGTACTTC.

The V gene is TRBV7-6, the J gene TRBJ2-5; D unclear. Per the germline V gene, CDR1 is SGHVS and CDR2 is FNYEAQ. V lost 1 base and J 5 bases, leaving 8 bases between the germline ends. The CDR3 sequence is 13 residues long. CDR3: CASSLGFSETQYF. CDR3 coding DNA: TGTGCCAGCAGCTTAGGATTCTCGGAGACCCAGTACTTC. Full variable domain (outside the CDR3, taken from reference TRBV7-6 and TRBJ2-5): GAGVSQSPRYKVTKRGQDVALRCDPISGHVSLYWYRQALGQGPEFLTYFNYEAQQDKSGLPNDRFSAERPEGSISTLTIQRTEQRDSAMYRCASSLGFSETQYFGPGTRLLVL.

The chain employs TRBV4-2 and TRBJ2-2; 7 positions match TRBD1. CDR3 length: 15 amino acids. Germline lookup yields CDR1 LGHNA and CDR2 YNFKEQ. Trimming took 2 bases from V and 5 from J; bases not matched to a gene: 5. Here the CDR3 DNA reads TGTGCCAGCAGCCAAAGGGGACAGCTGACCGGGGAGCTGTTTTTT. Protein sequence: CASSQRGQLTGELFF.

This clone was seen only a few times. The V call is TRBV30, the J call TRBJ2-3, with D perhaps matching TRBD1 (6 bases). This CDR3 contains 15 residues. V gave up 0 bases and J gave up 2 bases, with 12 bases separating them. Germline V lookup: CDR1 GTSNPN, CDR2 SVGIG (reference sequence). The CDR3 region is CAWSVGTSFTDTQYF. The CDR3 DNA reads TGTGCCTGGAGTGTCGGGACATCCTTCACAGATACGCAGTATTTT.

The V call is TRBV5-1, the J call TRBJ2-7; the D is unclear. The V gene's germline CDR1 is SGHRS and CDR2 YFSETQ. V was cut by 1 base and J by 0 bases, with 8 bases left in between. This CDR3 contains 14 residues. CDR3 nucleotide sequence: TGCGCCAGCAGCTTGACAGTCAGCTCCTACGAGCAGTACTTC. Its translation is CASSLTVSSYEQYF. The full variable domain, its missing parts supplied by reference TRBV5-1 and TRBJ2-7, is KAGVTQTPRYLIKTRGQQVTLSCSPISGHRSVSWYQQTPGQGLQFLFEYFSETQRNKGNFPGRFSGRQFSNSRSEMNVSTLELGDSALYLCASSLTVSSYEQYFGPGTRLTVT.

This clone was found a few times. V and J are TRBV11-3 and TRBJ2-7, with TRBD2 identical over 8 bases. The CDR3 covers 15 residues. After removal of 4 bases from V and 2 bases from J, the junction contained 7 bases not matched to a gene. Germline V CDR1 and CDR2: SGHNT, YENEEA. DNA for the CDR3: TGTGCCAGCAGCTGGAGCGGGGGATTTACCTACGAGCAGTACTTC. It specifies CASSWSGGFTYEQYF.

The CDR3 nucleotides are TGTGCCAGCAGCTGGGGACCCTCCTACGAGCAGTACTTC. Its translation: CASSWGPSYEQYF. The rearrangement links TRBV7-9 to TRBJ2-7; D is tentatively TRBD1 or TRBD2 (5 bases each). Looked up from germline, CDR1 is SEHNR and CDR2 is FQNEAQ (reference sequence). V was shortened by 4 bases and J by 0 bases, with 7 bases between the two germline ends. This CDR3 is built from 13 residues.

This chain uses TRBV6-6 with TRBJ1-5; D remains ambiguous. Germline assignment: CDR1 MNHNY and CDR2 SVGAGI (reference sequence). The CDR3 consists of 15 residues. Trimming left V 5 bases short and J 3 bases short, with 14 bases between. The CDR3 DNA reads as TGTGCCAGCAGTCACCCCGGGCGGGACAATCAGCCCCAGCATTTT. Its translation: CASSHPGRDNQPQHF.

The V gene is TRBV27, the J gene TRBJ2-1; unclear D gene. Looked up from germline, CDR1 is MNHEY and CDR2 is SMNVEV (reference sequence). The ends were cut back, 10 bases at V and 4 bases at J, with 11 bases in the middle. CDR3 size: 12 residues. The CDR3 region is CATGRGYNEQFF. The CDR3 nucleotides are TGTGCCACCGGTCGCGGATACAATGAGCAGTTCTTC.